The 27 T cell receptor beta chains reported below all come from one sample, sequenced in a study of blood T cell repertoires in COVID-19. Assay: immunoSEQ multiplex PCR; the TCRdb copy retains only in-frame clones and omits some. Found here are under 200,000 clones, about 84% of them singletons; the top ten hold 5% to 7%. The sequenced sample was PBMCs or T cells enriched from blood (not recorded which). These receptors came from a man aged 40-50 years with acute COVID-19.

This rearrangement joins TRBV2 to TRBJ2-2; perhaps TRBD2 as D (5 bases). CDR3 length: 15 residues. The germline gives CDR1 SNHLY, CDR2 FYNNEI. V was cut by 6 bases and J by 5 bases, with 16 bases left in between. As DNA, the CDR3 is TGTGCCAGCAGCATTCTAGCTGACCAGACCGGGGAGCTGTTTTTT. This sequence encodes CASSILADQTGELFF.

The chain joins TRBV9 to TRBJ2-2, with 11 bases matching TRBD2. The CDR3 loop spans 18 amino acids. Germline lookup yields CDR1 SGDLS and CDR2 YYNGEE. Germline trimming cut 3 bases from V and 5 bases from J; bases unmatched to any gene: 12. The chain's CDR3 is CASSAQRLLAGGTGELFF. CDR3 bases: TGTGCCAGCAGCGCACAGAGGCTCCTAGCGGGAGGAACCGGGGAGCTGTTTTTT.

This clone was detected once. The chain carries TRBV5-8 and TRBJ1-5, with a possible D match to TRBD1 (6 bases). The length of the CDR3 is 15 residues. CDR1 is SGHTS and CDR2 is YDEGEE in the germline V gene. V was shortened by 7 bases and J by 0 bases, with 14 bases between the two germline ends. The CDR3 spells CASARGAYSNQPQHF. The CDR3 DNA is TGTGCCAGCGCGCGGGGGGCCTATAGCAATCAGCCCCAGCATTTT.

This chain links TRBV28 with TRBJ2-1; D perhaps matches TRBD1 (5 bases). Germline-derived CDR1 and CDR2 are MDHEN and SYDVKM. This CDR3 contains 15 residues. The V end was cut by 4 bases, the J end by 3 bases, with 13 bases between. CDR3 residues: CASSSHPTGYNEQFF. CDR3 sequence (DNA): TGTGCCAGCAGTTCCCACCCTACAGGCTACAATGAGCAGTTCTTC.

The rearrangement links TRBV28 to TRBJ1-3; D may be TRBD1 (6 bases). The germline V gene has CDR1 MDHEN and CDR2 SYDVKM. This CDR3 is 14 amino acids long. V lost 6 bases, J lost 6 bases, and 15 bases lay in between. For the CDR3, the DNA is TGTGCCAGCAGCCGCCCGACAGGAGCAAACACCATATATTTT. Amino acid sequence: CASSRPTGANTIYF.

The chain has TRBV18 and TRBJ2-5, with 9 bases identical to TRBD2. Trimming at V came to 6 bases and at J to 2 bases, leaving 10 bases not matched to a gene. The CDR3 runs to 16 residues. Germline lookup yields CDR1 KGHSH and CDR2 LQKENI. The CDR3 region has the DNA TGTGCCAGCTCTCGCGGGCTAGCGGGGCTTCAAGAGACCCAGTACTTC. The encoded protein is CASSRGLAGLQETQYF.

The chain carries TRBV19 and TRBJ1-6; unclear D gene. V was shortened by 10 bases and J by 7 bases, with 5 bases between the two germline ends. The CDR3 extends over 10 amino acids. Germline V gene data show CDR1 as LNHDA and CDR2 as SQIVND (reference sequence). The CDR3 region has the DNA TGTGCCAACCTAAATTCACCCCTCCACTTT. Protein: CANLNSPLHF. Full variable domain (rest looked up from reference TRBV19 and TRBJ1-6): DGGITQSPKYLFRKEGQNVTLSCEQNLNHDAMYWYRQDPGQGLRLIYYSQIVNDFQKGDIAEGYSVSREKKESFPLTVTSAQKNPTAFYLCANLNSPLHFGNGTRLTVT.

The chain recombines TRBV3-1 (or the pseudogene TRBV3-2) with TRBJ2-1, with D maybe TRBD1 (5 bases). This CDR3 spans 14 amino acids. Trimming took 3 bases from V and 7 from J, leaving 13 bases between them. Germline V gives CDR1 LGHDT, CDR2 YNNKEL (reference sequence). The CDR3 coding sequence is TGTGCCAGCAGCCAGGGGCCTACGAGGAATGAGCAGTTCTTC. It yields the protein CASSQGPTRNEQFF.

The chain couples TRBV27 to TRBJ2-2, with D possibly TRBD2 on 6 matching bases. CDR3 length: 11 residues. V lost 8 bases and J 13 bases, leaving 14 bases between the germline ends. CDR1 and CDR2 (germline): MNHEY, SMNVEV (reference sequence). This chain's CDR3 is CASHGGGVLFF. DNA of the CDR3: TGTGCCAGCCACGGGGGAGGAGTGCTGTTTTTT.

The chain links TRBV5-1 to TRBJ1-1; tentative D call: TRBD1 (5 bases). Germline CDR1 and CDR2: SGHRS and YFSETQ. V lost 3 bases and J 7 bases, leaving 16 bases between the germline ends. This CDR3 is built from 14 residues. CDR3 in amino acids: CASSSRQRPNEAFF. CDR3 DNA: TGCGCCAGCAGCTCCCGACAGCGACCAAATGAAGCTTTCTTT.

The chain links TRBV6-5 to TRBJ2-3; 7 bases match TRBD1. V lost 8 bases and J lost 10; bases outside the gene matches: 9. The length of the CDR3 is 12 residues. From germline, CDR1 is MNHEY and CDR2 SVGAGI. The CDR3 spells CASGSGGSSQYF. CDR3 coding DNA: TGTGCCAGCGGCTCAGGGGGAAGTTCGCAGTATTTT.

The V gene is TRBV15, the J gene TRBJ2-7; tentatively, D is TRBD1 (6 bases). This CDR3 comprises 16 residues. Germline V lookup: CDR1 LNHNV, CDR2 YYDKDF (reference sequence). V was pared by 5 bases and J by 0 bases, with 17 bases between. The CDR3 DNA reads TGTGCCACCAGCGGGCCAGGGGTCGGAGGCTCCTACGAGCAGTACTTC. Translation gives CATSGPGVGGSYEQYF.

The chain couples TRBV18 to TRBJ2-2; D may be TRBD2 (7 bases). The CDR3 loop spans 15 amino acids. The V and J ends lost 2 bases and 6 bases respectively, with 13 bases between them. CDR1 is KGHSH and CDR2 is LQKENI in the germline V gene. The CDR3 loop is CASSPASGGSGELFF. As DNA, the CDR3 is TGTGCCAGCTCACCAGCTTCGGGGGGCTCCGGGGAGCTGTTTTTT. Complete variable domain (other parts from reference TRBV18 and TRBJ2-2): NAGVMQNPRHLVRRRGQEARLRCSPMKGHSHVYWYRQLPEEGLKFMVYLQKENIIDESGMPKERFSAEFPKEGPSILRIQQVVRGDSAAYFCASSPASGGSGELFFGEGSRLTVL.

A remark on this clone: An end of the junction does not agree with germline; a read error may underlie this. The genes are TRBV6-2 or TRBV6-3 and TRBJ2-7; 7 bases line up with TRBD1. Germline assignment: CDR1 MNHEY and CDR2 SVGEGT. CDR3 size: 14 residues. This chain's CDR3 is CASSYGTVSYGQYF. The CDR3, as DNA: TGTGCCAGCAGTTACGGGACAGTCTCTTACGGGCAGTACTTC.

The chain joins TRBV7-6 to TRBJ1-6; D is undetermined. The CDR3 is 15 amino acids. V was clipped by 1 base and J by 10 bases, with 14 bases between them. Germline V lookup: CDR1 SGHVS, CDR2 FNYEAQ. CDR3: CASSLEQAQVSPLHF. The CDR3 coding sequence is TGTGCCAGCAGCTTAGAGCAGGCTCAAGTGTCACCCCTCCACTTT.

The gene calls are TRBV10-3 and TRBJ2-3; TRBD1 matches at 7 bases. With 10 bases clipped from V and 1 base from J, the junction kept 8 bases outside the gene matches. Germline-derived CDR1 and CDR2 are ENHRY and SYGVKD. The CDR3 runs to 14 residues. CDR3: CATGIGQGTDTQYF. The CDR3 DNA reads TGTGCCACGGGGATTGGACAGGGCACAGATACGCAGTATTTT.

The V call is TRBV7-2, the J call TRBJ2-7; 10 bases are shared with TRBD2. Germline CDR1 and CDR2: SGHTA and FQGNSA. V lost 4 bases to trimming and J lost 2 bases; unmatched junction nucleotides: 5. The length of the CDR3 is 15 residues. CDR3 sequence (DNA): TGTGCCAGCAGCTCATCTAGCGGGGGCCCCTACGAGCAGTACTTC. It is translated as CASSSSSGGPYEQYF. Full variable domain (remainder filled in from reference TRBV7-2 and TRBJ2-7): GAGVSQSPSNKVTEKGKDVELRCDPISGHTALYWYRQSLGQGLEFLIYFQGNSAPDKSGLPSDRFSAERTGGSVSTLTIQRTQQEDSAVYLCASSSSSGGPYEQYFGPGTRLTVT.

V and J are TRBV3-1 (or the pseudogene TRBV3-2) and TRBJ2-1, with 8 bases that match TRBD2. V dropped 4 bases and J dropped 4; count of bases not matched to a gene: 12. CDR1 is LGHDT, CDR2 YNNKEL, per germline (reference sequence). The CDR3 contains 17 residues. Here the CDR3 DNA reads TGTGCCAGCAGCCCCCGGGGGGGAGTGGGGCTTTACAATGAGCAGTTCTTC. Translation: CASSPRGGVGLYNEQFF.

This rearrangement joins TRBV27 to TRBJ2-6, with D possibly TRBD1 on 7 matching bases. The germline V gene encodes CDR1 MNHEY and CDR2 SMNVEV (reference sequence). The V and J ends lost 8 bases and 3 bases respectively, with 11 bases between them. CDR3 length: 14 residues. CDR3 sequence: CASAQGGGANVLTF. For the CDR3, the DNA is TGTGCCAGCGCTCAGGGGGGTGGGGCCAACGTCCTGACTTTC.

The chain employs TRBV5-6 and TRBJ2-1, with TRBD2 matching 9 bases. J gave up 8 bases and V 1 base, and 4 bases lay outside the gene matches. The germline V gene has CDR1 SGHDT and CDR2 YYEEEE. The CDR3 covers 14 residues. The chain's CDR3 is CASSLSAGGYEQFF. CDR3 sequence (DNA): TGTGCCAGCAGCTTGTCGGCGGGAGGGTATGAGCAGTTCTTC.

The V call is TRBV2, the J call TRBJ2-3; 8 nucleotides agree with TRBD1. The CDR3 sequence is 15 residues long. Germline CDR1 SNHLY, CDR2 FYNNEI. V gave up 5 bases and J gave up 2 bases; unmatched junction bases: 6. CDR3 bases: TGTGCCAGCAGTTATTCAGGGGGCAACACAGATACGCAGTATTTT. Protein: CASSYSGGNTDTQYF. The full variable domain, with the rest looked up from reference TRBV2 and TRBJ2-3, is EPEVTQTPSHQVTQMGQEVILRCVPISNHLYFYWYRQILGQKVEFLVSFYNNEISEKSEIFDDQFSVERPDGSNFTLKIRSTKLEDSAMYFCASSYSGGNTDTQYFGPGTRLTVL.

This clone was seen a handful of times. The V and J genes are TRBV29-1 and TRBJ1-2; D is unclear. The CDR3 is 10 residues long. V was clipped by 6 bases and J by 6 bases, with 8 bases between them. Germline lookup yields CDR1 SQVTM and CDR2 ANQGSEA. The CDR3 spells CSVRTNGYTF. The CDR3 nucleotides are TGCAGCGTACGCACAAATGGCTACACCTTC.

J is TRBJ1-2 and V is TRBV5-4, with D uncertain. The CDR3 loop spans 10 amino acids. The germline gives CDR1 SGHNT, CDR2 YYREEE (reference sequence). Trimming stripped 7 bases from V and 9 bases from J, with 10 bases between. CDR3 sequence reads: CASGRRSYTF. The CDR3, as DNA: TGTGCCAGCGGCCGGAGGAGCTACACCTTC.

This chain links TRBV5-5 with TRBJ2-2; D might be TRBD2 (6 bases). Looked up from germline, CDR1 is SGHKS and CDR2 is YYEKEE (reference sequence). The CDR3 is 14 residues long. The germline V and J ends were trimmed by 4 bases and 6 bases, with 13 bases remaining between them. This CDR3 is CASSRGTGAGELFF. The CDR3, as DNA: TGTGCCAGCAGCCGCGGGACCGGGGCCGGGGAGCTGTTTTTT.

Worth noting for this clone: The junction departs from germline at one end; a sequencing error may be responsible. The V gene is TRBV4-1, the J gene TRBJ2-1; TRBD2 is a possible D gene (5 bases). The length of the CDR3 is 17 residues. The germline CDR1 and CDR2 sequences are MGHRA and YSYEKL. The CDR3 region has the DNA TGCGCCAGCAGTCAAGATGGGAGAGGTACTTCCTACAATGAGCAGTTCTTC. Protein product: CASSQDGRGTSYNEQFF.

This chain uses TRBV27 with TRBJ2-3; 12 bases are a match to TRBD2. This CDR3 is built from 15 residues. V shed 5 bases, J shed 1 base, and the junction held 1 base outside the gene matches. CDR1 and CDR2 from the germline V gene are MNHEY and SMNVEV (reference sequence). In nucleotides, the CDR3 is TGTGCCAGCAGTCGACTAGCGGGAGGCACAGATACGCAGTATTTT. Encoded protein: CASSRLAGGTDTQYF.

The V call is TRBV12-2, the J call TRBJ2-5; TRBD1 was called by the table and not checked on the DNA. TRBV12-2 counts as a pseudogene. The CDR3 length is 17 residues. CDR3 sequence (DNA): TGTGCAAGTCGCTTAGCTTCTAGGGGTGTCGACCAAGAGACCCAGTACTTC. Its translation is CASRLASRGVDQETQYF.